A selection of T cell receptor beta chains follows, all from one sample in a study of tumor-infiltrating lymphocytes in primary liver carcinoma. TCRdb reprocessed the multiplex PCR reads with MiXCR, giving one entry per CDR3 protein. The repertoire includes about 320,000 distinct CDR3 sequences, roughly three fifths of them detected once, and around 15% sits in the top ten. The sequenced material came from peripheral blood. These receptors were obtained from a young woman with primary liver carcinoma and hepatitis B virus infection. The CDR3 runs from the conserved cysteine through the conserved F or W. The D gene is left open where the match is weak. Some rows have no size entry. The others give once, few or many, or a class for an expanded clone.

TRBV4-3	-	-	TRBJ2-7	TGCGCCAGTAGCCCCCGGACAACCCCCTACGAGCAGTACTTC	CASSPRTTPYEQYF
TRBV12-3/TRBV12-4	few	-	TRBJ2-7	TGTGCCAGTGGTCTCGGACAGCTATACGAGCAGTACTTC	CASGLGQLYEQYF
TRBV12-3/TRBV12-4	-	TRBD2	TRBJ2-7	TGTGCCAGCAGTTCCATAGGACTAGCGAGCTACGAGCAGTACTTC	CASSSIGLASYEQYF
TRBV30	-	-	TRBJ2-5	TGTGCCTGGAGTGCTAATTTAGGTGGGGGGGAGACCCAGTACTTC	CAWSANLGGGETQYF
TRBV5-5	-	-	TRBJ2-1	TGTGCCAGCAGCTTGGATTTCTTGATAAGTGAGCAGTTCTTC	CASSLDFLISEQFF
TRBV11-2	-	-	TRBJ2-2	TGTGCCAGCAGGAAACACACCGGGGAGCTACTTTTT	CASRKHTGELLF
TRBV4-1	many	TRBD1	TRBJ1-5	TGCGCCAGCAGCCGGGGGGGGAACCGGGACAGCGTCATTTATAGCAATCAGCCCCAGCATTTT	CASSRGGNRDSVIYSNQPQHF
TRBV9	-	-	TRBJ1-4	TGTGCCAGCAGCCCCGCTAGGTTCGGGGAAAAACTGTTTTTT	CASSPARFGEKLFF
TRBV12-3/TRBV12-4	-	-	TRBJ1-2	TGTGCCAGCAGTCCCATCCCTGGGGGCTACTATGGCTACACCTTC	CASSPIPGGYYGYTF
TRBV6-6	few	TRBD2	TRBJ2-3	TGTGCCAACAGTTACAATCCTAGCGGAAACACAGATACGCAGTATTTT	CANSYNPSGNTDTQYF
TRBV7-9	-	TRBD2	TRBJ2-4	TGTGCCAGCAGCTTAGCGGGGGGGTCCAAAAACATTCAGTACTTC	CASSLAGGSKNIQYF
TRBV11-2	many	TRBD2	TRBJ2-7	TGTGCCAGCAGTTTTCAAGCGGGAGGTGGTTACGAGCAGTACTTC	CASSFQAGGGYEQYF
TRBV28	few	-	TRBJ2-7	TGTGCCAGCAGCCCGGACTGGAGAAACTACGAGCAGTACTTC	CASSPDWRNYEQYF
TRBV28	many	TRBD1	TRBJ1-1	TGTGCCAGCGACAGGGGGAGGGATCGGGGTGAAGCTTTCTTT	CASDRGRDRGEAFF
TRBV7-9	once	TRBD2	TRBJ2-1	TGTGCCAGCAGCCTAGCGGTGAACGGTGAGCAGTTCTTC	CASSLAVNGEQFF
TRBV11-2	-	-	TRBJ1-4	TGCACCAGCAGCCTCAGGGGTCTCCCTAATGAAAAACTGTTTTTT	CTSSLRGLPNEKLFF
TRBV12-5	-	TRBD1	TRBJ1-2	TGTGCTAGTGGTTCGGGACAGGGGAAGAGTGGCTACACCTTC	CASGSGQGKSGYTF
TRBV6-5	-	-	TRBJ2-2	TGTGCCAGCAGTTACTCTCCAGGGGTGTCCACCGGGGAGCTGTTTTTT	CASSYSPGVSTGELFF
TRBV12-3/TRBV12-4	many	-	TRBJ2-1	TGTGCCAGCTCACTGGGAAATAGTGTCGATGAGCAGTTCTTC	CASSLGNSVDEQFF
TRBV28	-	TRBD1	TRBJ2-7	TGTGCCAGCAGTACCCCCGGGACAGGAACCTACGAGCAGTACTTC	CASSTPGTGTYEQYF
TRBV28	-	TRBD2	TRBJ2-1	TGTGCCAGCAGTTCGCGAAGGGCTAGCGGACACAATGAGCAGTTCTTC	CASSSRRASGHNEQFF
TRBV5-1	few	TRBD2	TRBJ2-7	TGCGCCAGCAGCCAGGGGGTTAGCGGGAGTCAGTACGAGCAGTACTTC	CASSQGVSGSQYEQYF
TRBV6-2/TRBV6-3	-	-	TRBJ2-7	TGTGCCAGCAGACTGGAGAGGGGACTTCCCCCGCGGGAGCAGTACTTC	CASRLERGLPPREQYF
TRBV24-1	-	-	TRBJ1-2	TGTGCCACCAGTGAGTGGGTGGCACTCGCCCAGTACTATGGCTACACCTTC	CATSEWVALAQYYGYTF
TRBV12-3/TRBV12-4	-	-	TRBJ1-5	TGTGCCAGCAGGAGAGCCGATCAGCTCCAGCAATTT	CASRRADQLQQF
TRBV7-9	-	TRBD2	TRBJ2-3	TGTGCCAGCAGCCCCACACTAGCGGGAGCGGCGGATACGCAGTATTTT	CASSPTLAGAADTQYF
TRBV5-4	once	-	TRBJ2-1	TGTGCCAGCAGCCCAGAGGGGGGAGGCCTTTATGAGTTGTTCTTC	CASSPEGGGLYELFF
TRBV6-6	few	TRBD1	TRBJ2-1	TGTGCCAGCGTCCGGGACAGTCTATACAATGAGCAGTTCTTC	CASVRDSLYNEQFF
TRBV9	-	-	TRBJ2-1	TGTGCCAGCAGCGTAGAAGCGACTCGTTATTACAATGAGAAGTTCTTC	CASSVEATRYYNEKFF
TRBV29-1	many	TRBD2	TRBJ2-1	TGCAGCGGCGGGACTAGCAACGGGGATGAGCAGTTCTTC	CSGGTSNGDEQFF
TRBV11-2	-	-	TRBJ1-2	TGCGCCAGCAGCTTAAGTACCGGGTTTGAATATGGCTACACCTTC	CASSLSTGFEYGYTF
TRBV4-1	few	-	TRBJ2-1	TGCGCCAGCAGCCAATTGGCACAGTCTGGCGGTGCGCAGTTCTTC	CASSQLAQSGGAQFF
TRBV7-9	few	-	TRBJ2-3	TGTGCCAGCAGCTTTGCGGCAACTAGCACAGATACGCAGTATTTT	CASSFAATSTDTQYF
TRBV6-1	few	-	TRBJ1-3	TGTGCCAGCAGTGAATCCCGCAGTACTGGAAACACCATATATTTT	CASSESRSTGNTIYF
TRBV11-2	-	-	TRBJ1-1	TGTGCCTTTGACGACAGTCGCGGCGGTCTCCACACTGAAGCTTCCTTT	CAFDDSRGGLHTEASF